This TCR beta chain came from a study of shared clonotypes between healthy human individuals. Notes on the study in general: A small donor pool kept down the genetic and exposure-history diversity that was represented. Generally, naive subsets came out with larger estimated richness than memory subsets. Non-shared clonotypes had lower generation probabilities than those shared by all four donors.

CD45RO negativity and positive selection for CCR7 defined naive CD8 cells, a population that excluded terminally differentiated effector memory CD45RA+ cells. This table comes from immunoSEQ multiplex PCR, and its TCRdb copy is limited to in-frame clones, with some not included. Found here are a few million clones, about 93% of them singletons; the top ten hold 1.5% to 2%. Trimming took 4 bases from V and 4 from J; bases not matched to a gene: 12. The CDR3 has 16 residues. Per germline, CDR1 SGHRS and CDR2 YFSETQ. This clone showed up just once. What it binds is unknown. The source of this sequence is a man between 18 and 35 years old in good health. Some clones in this sample may be carry-over from other donors' samples. Input material: naive CD8+ T cells from PBMCs. The chain employs TRBV5-1 and TRBJ1-2; 8 nucleotides align to TRBD1. The CDR3 region is CASSPSVFDRGYGYTF. CDR3 nucleotide sequence: TGCGCCAGCAGCCCCTCCGTTTTTGACAGGGGCTATGGCTACACCTTC.